This paragraph reports one T cell receptor (beta chain). These data are taken from a study of resident and recirculating memory T cells in vitiligo. Repertoires were generated with immunoSEQ multiplex PCR, while TCRdb's copy carries only in-frame clones and drops some. The profile covers tens of thousands of clones, with roughly 90% appearing a single time and 4.9% taken by the ten largest. Per the germline V gene, CDR1 is MNHEY and CDR2 is SVGAGI. The CDR3 covers 15 residues. The V gene lost 8 bases and the J gene lost 1 base, with 18 bases spanning the gap. The sequenced material came from blood. The V call is TRBV6-5, the J call TRBJ2-7; a possible D gene is TRBD1 (6 bases). The origin of this receptor is a male donor with vitiligo. The CDR3 here is CASLSSAGASYEQYF. CDR3 sequence (DNA): TGTGCCAGCCTCAGTTCCGCAGGGGCTTCCTACGAGCAGTACTTC.